This T cell receptor (beta chain) was retrieved from a study of regulatory T cells in long-lasting Graves disease. This clonotype was found once. Regarding time point: persistent/refractory GD, antithyroid drugs over 5 years with positive TRAb. Isolated PBMC RNA provided the starting material for the TCR library. The authors built TCR beta libraries using iRepertoire HTBI primers and Arm-PCR of CDR3 regions. A single record per CDR3 protein comes from TCRdb applying MiXCR to the multiplex PCR reads. The sample yields around 300,000 distinct CDR3 sequences, 20% to 25% seen once. The TCR comes from a female donor with Graves disease. Specimen: peripheral blood mononuclear cells (PBMCs), collected when the disease was refractory, from a patient treated with antithyroid drugs.

The CDR3 is CASSPPTGTGELFF. CDR3 nucleotide sequence: TGTGCCAGCAGTCCCCCCACAGGGACCGGGGAGCTGTTTTTT. V usage is TRBV6-1 and J usage is TRBJ2-2, with a weak D call TRBD1 (6 bases). The germline gives CDR1 MNHNS, CDR2 SASEGT. This CDR3 is 14 amino acids long. V gave up 5 bases and J gave up 5 bases, with 12 bases separating them.